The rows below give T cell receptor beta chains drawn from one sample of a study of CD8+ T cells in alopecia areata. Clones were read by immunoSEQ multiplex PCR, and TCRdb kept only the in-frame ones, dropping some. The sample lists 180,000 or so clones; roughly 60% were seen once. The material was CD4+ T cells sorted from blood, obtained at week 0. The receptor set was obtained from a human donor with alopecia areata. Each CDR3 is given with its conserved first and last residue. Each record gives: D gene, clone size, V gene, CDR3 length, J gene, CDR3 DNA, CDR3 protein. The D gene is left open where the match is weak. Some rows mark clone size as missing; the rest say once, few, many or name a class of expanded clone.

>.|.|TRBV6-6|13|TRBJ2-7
TGTGCCAGCATAGATCCGGGCTCCTACGAGCAGTACTTC
CASIDPGSYEQYF
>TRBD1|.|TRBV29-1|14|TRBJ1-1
TGCAGCGTTGAAAGGGTGACAGGGGGGACTGAAGCTTTCTTT
CSVERVTGGTEAFF
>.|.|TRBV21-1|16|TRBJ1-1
TGTGCCAGCAGCAAAGAAAGGGAGACTCCGAACACTGAAGCTTTCTTT
CASSKERETPNTEAFF
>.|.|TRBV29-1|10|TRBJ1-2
TGCAGCGTTGAGGGGGATGGCTACACCTTC
CSVEGDGYTF
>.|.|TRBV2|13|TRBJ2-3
TGTGCCAGCAGTGGCAGATTCGCAGATACGCAGTATTTT
CASSGRFADTQYF
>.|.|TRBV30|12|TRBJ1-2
TGTGCCCGGTCCGGGCCCCACTATGGCTACACCTTC
CARSGPHYGYTF
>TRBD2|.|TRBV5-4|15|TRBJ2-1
TGTGCCAGCAGCTTGGAAGCTAGCGGGGTGAATGAGCAGTTCTTC
CASSLEASGVNEQFF
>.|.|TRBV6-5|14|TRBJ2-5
TGTGCCAGCATGAAGTCTGTAACTAGGGAGACCCAGTACTTC
CASMKSVTRETQYF
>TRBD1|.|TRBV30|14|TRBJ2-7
TGTGCCTGGATGCGTACAGGGGGGACCTACGAGCAGTACTTC
CAWMRTGGTYEQYF
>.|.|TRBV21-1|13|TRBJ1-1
TGTGCCAGCAGTTTTTCCCGGGACACTGAAGCTTTCTTT
CASSFSRDTEAFF
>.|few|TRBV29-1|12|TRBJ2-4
TGCAGCTTCGGGCCCAATGAAAACATTCAGTACTTC
CSFGPNENIQYF
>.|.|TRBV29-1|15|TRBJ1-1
TGCAGCGTTGAAGCGGCTCGAGGGGGGGCGACTGAAGCTTTCTTT
CSVEAARGGATEAFF
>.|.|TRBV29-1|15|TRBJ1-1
TGCAGCGTTGAAAAACTCGGGGCCGTGGCCACTGAAGCTTTCTTT
CSVEKLGAVATEAFF
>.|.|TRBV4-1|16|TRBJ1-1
TGCGCCAGCAGCCAAGGACAGAACACAAAGAACACTGAAGCTTTCTTT
CASSQGQNTKNTEAFF
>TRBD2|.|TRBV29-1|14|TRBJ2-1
TGCAGCGTTGCCGGGGCGGGGGTCTACAATGAGCAGTTCTTC
CSVAGAGVYNEQFF
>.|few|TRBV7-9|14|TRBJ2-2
TGTGCCAGCAGCATAGGGCGGCTCACCGGGGAGCTGTTTTTT
CASSIGRLTGELFF
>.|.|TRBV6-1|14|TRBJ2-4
TGTGCCAGCAGTCCCAGGGGAGCCAAAAACATTCAGTACTTC
CASSPRGAKNIQYF
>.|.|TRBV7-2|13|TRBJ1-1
TGTGCCAGCAGCTTAGCGCTCCAGAGACAAGCTTTCTTT
CASSLALQRQAFF
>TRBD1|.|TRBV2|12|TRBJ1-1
TGTGCCAGCAGGGCCGACAGGGATGAAGCTTTCTTT
CASRADRDEAFF
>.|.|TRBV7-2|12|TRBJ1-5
TGTGCCAGCAGCGTCGCAGAAGAAAGGAAGTATTTT
CASSVAEERKYF
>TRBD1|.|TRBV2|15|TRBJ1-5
TGTGCCAGCAGTCCAGGGGGACTGAAAAATCAGCCCCAGCATTTT
CASSPGGLKNQPQHF
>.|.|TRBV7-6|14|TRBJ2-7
TGTGCCAGCAGCTTACAACAGGGACCCTACGAGCAGTACTTC
CASSLQQGPYEQYF
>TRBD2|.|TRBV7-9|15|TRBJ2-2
TGTGCCAGCAGGCCGGGACTAGCTGGTTCCGTGGAGCTGTTTTTT
CASRPGLAGSVELFF
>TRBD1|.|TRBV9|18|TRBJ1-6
TGTGCCAGCAGCGCTTCGGGACAGGGGCTTTGGTTTCATTCACCCCTCCACTTT
CASSASGQGLWFHSPLHF
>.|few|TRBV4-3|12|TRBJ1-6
TGCGCCAGCAGCCAACGTAATTCACCCCTCCACTTT
CASSQRNSPLHF
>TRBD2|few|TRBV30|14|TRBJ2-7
TGTGCCTGGAGTGTATCCCGGGGGGCCTACGAGCAGTACTTC
CAWSVSRGAYEQYF
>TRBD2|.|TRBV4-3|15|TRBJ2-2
TGCGCCAGCAGCCACCAGCGGGGGAACACCGGGGAGCTGTTTTTT
CASSHQRGNTGELFF
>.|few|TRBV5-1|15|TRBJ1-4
TGCGCCAGCAGCCCCGGGACAACAACTAATGAAAAACTGTTTTTT
CASSPGTTTNEKLFF
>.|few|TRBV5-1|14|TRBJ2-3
TGCGCCAGCAGCTTATCTGTAGACACAGATACGCAGTATTTT
CASSLSVDTDTQYF
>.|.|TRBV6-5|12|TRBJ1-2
TGTGCCAGCGGCACGGGCAGGGATGGGTACACCTTC
CASGTGRDGYTF
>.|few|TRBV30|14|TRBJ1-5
TGTGCCTGGAGTGTAGAAACTGGGAGGGGGCCCCAGCATTTT
CAWSVETGRGPQHF
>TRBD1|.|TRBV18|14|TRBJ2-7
TGTGCCAGCGCTCCGGGACAGAGTTTCTACGAGCAGTACTTC
CASAPGQSFYEQYF
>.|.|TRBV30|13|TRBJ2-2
TGTGCCTGGAGTGGGTCGGGGACCGGGGAGCTGTTTTTT
CAWSGSGTGELFF
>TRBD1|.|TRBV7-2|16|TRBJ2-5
TGTGCCAGCAGCTTAATATGGGACAGGGATCAAGAGACCCAGTACTTC
CASSLIWDRDQETQYF
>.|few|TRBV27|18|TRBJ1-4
TGTGCCAGCAGTTTAGGTCCCCTCCAACAGGGAACTAATGAAAAACTGTTTTTT
CASSLGPLQQGTNEKLFF
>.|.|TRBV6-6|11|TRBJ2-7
TGTGCCAGCAGTGGGGCCTACGAGCAGTACTTC
CASSGAYEQYF
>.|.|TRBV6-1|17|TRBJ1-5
TGTGCCAGCAGTGCCGTGACAGGCCGTGGGAGCAATCAGCCCCAGCATTTT
CASSAVTGRGSNQPQHF
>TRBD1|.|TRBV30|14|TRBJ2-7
TGTGCCTGGATCGCCGCGACAGGGTCCTACGAGCAGTACTTC
CAWIAATGSYEQYF
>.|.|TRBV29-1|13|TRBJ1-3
TGCAGCGTTGGGACAGCTTCTGGAAACACCATATATTTT
CSVGTASGNTIYF
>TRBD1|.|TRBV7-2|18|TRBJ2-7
TGTGCCAGCAGCTTAGCGGTCCTGGACAGGGGAGCCTCCTACGAGCAGTACTTC
CASSLAVLDRGASYEQYF
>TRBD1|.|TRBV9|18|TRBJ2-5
TGTGCCAGCAGCGTAGCCCCCGGGACAGGGGGTTCGTGCGAGACCCAGTACTTC
CASSVAPGTGGSCETQYF